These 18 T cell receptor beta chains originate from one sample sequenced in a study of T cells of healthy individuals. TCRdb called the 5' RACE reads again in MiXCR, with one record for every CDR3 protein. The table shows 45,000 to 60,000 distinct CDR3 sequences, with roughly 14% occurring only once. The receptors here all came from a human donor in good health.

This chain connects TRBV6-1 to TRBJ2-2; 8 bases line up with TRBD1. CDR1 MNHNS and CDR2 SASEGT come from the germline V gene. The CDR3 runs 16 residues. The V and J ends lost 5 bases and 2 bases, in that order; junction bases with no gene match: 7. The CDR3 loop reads CASSRPGTGNTGELFF. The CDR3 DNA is TGTGCCAGCAGTAGACCCGGGACAGGAAACACCGGGGAGCTGTTTTTT.

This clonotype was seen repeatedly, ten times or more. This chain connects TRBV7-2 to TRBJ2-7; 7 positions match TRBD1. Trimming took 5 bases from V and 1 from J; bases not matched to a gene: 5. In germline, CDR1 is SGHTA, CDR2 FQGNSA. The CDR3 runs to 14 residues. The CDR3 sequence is CASSLTGWSYEQYF. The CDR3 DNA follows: TGTGCCAGCAGCCTGACAGGGTGGTCCTACGAGCAGTACTTC.

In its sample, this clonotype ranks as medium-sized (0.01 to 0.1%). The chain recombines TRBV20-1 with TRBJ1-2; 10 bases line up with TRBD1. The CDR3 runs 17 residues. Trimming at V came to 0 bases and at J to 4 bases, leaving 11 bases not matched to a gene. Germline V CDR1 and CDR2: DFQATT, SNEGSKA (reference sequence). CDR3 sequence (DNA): TGCAGTGCTAGAGATCCAGGGGACAGGGGTCGAGTCTATGGCTACACCTTC. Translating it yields CSARDPGDRGRVYGYTF.

The CDR3 sequence: CASSYLTGDYGYTF. The CDR3 region has the DNA TGTGCCAGCAGTTACCTAACAGGGGACTATGGCTACACCTTC. The chain employs TRBV6-5 and TRBJ1-2, with TRBD1 identical over 7 bases. CDR3 length equals 14 residues. The trim removed 2 bases at V and 3 bases at J, leaving 3 bases unmatched. Germline-derived CDR1 and CDR2 are MNHEY and SVGAGI.

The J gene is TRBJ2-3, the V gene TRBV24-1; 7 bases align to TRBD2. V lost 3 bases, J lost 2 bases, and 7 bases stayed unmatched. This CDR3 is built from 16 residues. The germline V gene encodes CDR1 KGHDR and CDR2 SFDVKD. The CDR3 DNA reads TGTGCCACCAGTGATGCGTCTAGCGGATACACAGATACGCAGTATTTT. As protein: CATSDASSGYTDTQYF.

The CDR3 is CASSPSGSSYEQYF. CDR3 DNA: TGCGCCAGCAGCCCAAGCGGGAGCTCCTACGAGCAGTACTTC. V is TRBV5-1 and J is TRBJ2-7; the match to TRBD2 covers 8 bases. This CDR3 has 14 residues. CDR1 is SGHRS and CDR2 is YFSETQ in the germline V gene. V lost 4 bases to trimming and J lost 0 bases; unmatched junction nucleotides: 3.

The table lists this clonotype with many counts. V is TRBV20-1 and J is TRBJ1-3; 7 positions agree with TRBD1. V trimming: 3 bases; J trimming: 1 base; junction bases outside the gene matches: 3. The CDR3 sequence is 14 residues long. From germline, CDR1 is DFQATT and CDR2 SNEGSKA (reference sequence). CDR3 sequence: CSASPTGSGNTIYF. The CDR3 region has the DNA TGCAGTGCTAGCCCGACAGGGTCTGGAAACACCATATATTTT.

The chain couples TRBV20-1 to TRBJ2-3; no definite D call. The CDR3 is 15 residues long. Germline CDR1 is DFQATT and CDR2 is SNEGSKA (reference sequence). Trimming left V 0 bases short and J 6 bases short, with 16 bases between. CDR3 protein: CSARDPLQLSDTQYF. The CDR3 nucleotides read TGCAGTGCTAGAGATCCCCTCCAATTATCTGATACGCAGTATTTT.

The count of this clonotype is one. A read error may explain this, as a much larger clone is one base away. CDR3: CASSLTPVVSSYNEQFF. In nucleotides, the CDR3 is TGCGCCAGCAGCTTGACCCCAGTGGTTAGCTCCTACAATGAGCAGTTCTTC. V and J are TRBV5-1 and TRBJ2-1; D is uncertain. The CDR3 extends over 17 amino acids. Between the trimmed V and J ends, which lost 1 base and 0 bases, there was a span of 14 bases. The V gene's germline CDR1 is SGHRS and CDR2 YFSETQ.

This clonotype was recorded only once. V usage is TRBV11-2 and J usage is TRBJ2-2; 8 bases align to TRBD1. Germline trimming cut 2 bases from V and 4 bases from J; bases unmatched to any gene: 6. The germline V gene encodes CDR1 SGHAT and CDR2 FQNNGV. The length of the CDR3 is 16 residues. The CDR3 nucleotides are TGTGCCAGCAGCTTATCCCAGGGGGCTAGCACCGGGGAGCTGTTTTTT. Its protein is CASSLSQGASTGELFF.

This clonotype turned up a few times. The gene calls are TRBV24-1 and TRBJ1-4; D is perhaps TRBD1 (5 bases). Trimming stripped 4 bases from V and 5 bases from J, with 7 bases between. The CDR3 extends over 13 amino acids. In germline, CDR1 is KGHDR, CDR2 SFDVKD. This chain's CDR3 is CATSEGENEKLFF. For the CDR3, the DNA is TGTGCCACCAGTGAGGGGGAAAATGAAAAACTGTTTTTT.

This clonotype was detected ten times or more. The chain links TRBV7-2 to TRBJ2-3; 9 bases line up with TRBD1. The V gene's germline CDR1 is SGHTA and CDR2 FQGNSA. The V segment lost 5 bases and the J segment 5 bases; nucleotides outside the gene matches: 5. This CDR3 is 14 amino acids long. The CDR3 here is CASSRDRDKDTQYF. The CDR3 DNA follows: TGTGCCAGCAGCCGGGACAGGGATAAAGATACGCAGTATTTT.

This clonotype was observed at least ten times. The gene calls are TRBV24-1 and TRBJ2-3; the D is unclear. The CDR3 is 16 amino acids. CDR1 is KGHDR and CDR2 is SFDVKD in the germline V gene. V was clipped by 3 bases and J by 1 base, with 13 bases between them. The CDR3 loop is CATSDAQPSRTDTQYF. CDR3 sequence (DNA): TGTGCCACCAGTGATGCACAGCCTTCCCGCACAGATACGCAGTATTTT.

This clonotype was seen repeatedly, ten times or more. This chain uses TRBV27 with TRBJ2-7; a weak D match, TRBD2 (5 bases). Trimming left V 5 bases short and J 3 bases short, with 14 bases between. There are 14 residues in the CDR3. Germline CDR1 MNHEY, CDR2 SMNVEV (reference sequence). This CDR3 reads CASSGLNSFYEQYF. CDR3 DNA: TGTGCCAGCAGTGGACTCAACTCTTTCTACGAGCAGTACTTC.

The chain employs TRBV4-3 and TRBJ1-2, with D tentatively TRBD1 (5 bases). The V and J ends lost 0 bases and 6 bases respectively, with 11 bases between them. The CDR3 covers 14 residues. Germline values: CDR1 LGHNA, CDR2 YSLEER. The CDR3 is CASSQDLWGDGYTF. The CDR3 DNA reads TGCGCCAGCAGCCAAGATCTTTGGGGGGATGGCTACACCTTC.

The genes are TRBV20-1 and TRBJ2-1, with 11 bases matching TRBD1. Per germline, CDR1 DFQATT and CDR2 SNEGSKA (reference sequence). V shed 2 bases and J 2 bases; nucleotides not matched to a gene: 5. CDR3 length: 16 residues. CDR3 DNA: TGCAGTGCTAGATCCGGGACAGGGGGGGCCTACAATGAGCAGTTCTTC. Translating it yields CSARSGTGGAYNEQFF.

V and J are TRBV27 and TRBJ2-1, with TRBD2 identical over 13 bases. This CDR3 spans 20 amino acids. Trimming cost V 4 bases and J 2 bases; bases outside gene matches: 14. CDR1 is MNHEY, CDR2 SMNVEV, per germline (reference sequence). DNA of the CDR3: TGTGCCAGCAGTTCCACGGGACTAGCGGGACAACTCAAGACCTACAATGAGCAGTTCTTC. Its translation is CASSSTGLAGQLKTYNEQFF.

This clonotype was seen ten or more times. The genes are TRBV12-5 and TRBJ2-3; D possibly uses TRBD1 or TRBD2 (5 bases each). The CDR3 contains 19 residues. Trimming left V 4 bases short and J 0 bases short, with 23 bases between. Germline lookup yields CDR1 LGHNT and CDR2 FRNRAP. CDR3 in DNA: TGTGCTAGTGGTTCACTTCGGGACGGAGAGAAACATAGCACAGATACGCAGTATTTT. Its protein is CASGSLRDGEKHSTDTQYF.